Sequencing of this TCR beta chain was carried out in a study of shared clonotypes between healthy human individuals. Overall study context: CD4 naive cells filled three plates per donor, CD4 memory three, CD8 naive two and CD8 memory one. General study points: Unshared clonotypes carried lower generation probabilities than those common to all four donors. Limited genetic and exposure-history diversity came from having few donors.

Only CD45RO-negative cells positively selected for CCR7 counted as naive CD8 cells, so terminally differentiated effector memory CD45RA+ cells were excluded. About this clone itself: What it binds is not known.

Profiled with immunoSEQ multiplex PCR; TCRdb holds only in-frame clones, not every one. Of about 2.2 million clones in the sample, 93% were seen once. Germline values: CDR1 GTSNPN, CDR2 SVGIG (reference sequence). Trimming took off 3 bases at V and 7 bases at J, with 13 bases between the two ends. This CDR3 has 13 residues. The clonotype originates from a man aged 18 to 29 in good health. Some clones in this sample may be carry-over from other donors' samples. Sequenced material: naive CD8+ T cells from PBMCs. V usage is TRBV30 and J usage is TRBJ2-1, with D perhaps TRBD1 or TRBD2 (5 bases each). The CDR3 loop is CAWRGPPYNEQFF. CDR3 nucleotide sequence: TGTGCCTGGAGGGGACCGCCGTATAATGAGCAGTTCTTC.